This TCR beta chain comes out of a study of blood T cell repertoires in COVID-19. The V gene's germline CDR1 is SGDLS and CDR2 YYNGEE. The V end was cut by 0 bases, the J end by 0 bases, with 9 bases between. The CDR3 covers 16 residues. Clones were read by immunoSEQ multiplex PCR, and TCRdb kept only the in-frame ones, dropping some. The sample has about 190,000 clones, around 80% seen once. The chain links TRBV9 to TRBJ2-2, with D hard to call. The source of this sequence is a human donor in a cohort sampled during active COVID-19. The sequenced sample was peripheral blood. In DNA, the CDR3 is TGTGCCAGCAGCGTAGGATCACTGGCGAACACCGGGGAGCTGTTTTTT. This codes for CASSVGSLANTGELFF.